Below are 18 T cell receptor beta chains sequenced from a single sample in a study of blood T cell repertoires in COVID-19. Libraries were prepared by immunoSEQ multiplex PCR; TCRdb keeps only in-frame clonotypes and omits some of them. The sample lists about 70,000 clones; about four fifths were seen once. The sequenced sample consisted of peripheral blood. These receptors all come from a woman aged 70-85 years with acute or convalescent COVID-19.

The chain combines TRBV19 with TRBJ1-4; D remains unclear. Germline V lookup: CDR1 LNHDA, CDR2 SQIVND (reference sequence). This CDR3 contains 15 residues. V was pared by 0 bases and J by 8 bases, with 13 bases between. CDR3: CASSIDLGLEEKLFF. In DNA, the CDR3 is TGTGCCAGTAGTATAGATCTGGGCTTAGAGGAAAAACTGTTTTTT. Variable domain in full (rest from reference TRBV19 and TRBJ1-4): DGGITQSPKYLFRKEGQNVTLSCEQNLNHDAMYWYRQDPGQGLRLIYYSQIVNDFQKGDIAEGYSVSREKKESFPLTVTSAQKNPTAFYLCASSIDLGLEEKLFFGSGTQLSVL.

The chain links TRBV7-2 to TRBJ2-2, with 12 bases identical to TRBD2. Trimming removed 5 bases from V and 7 bases from J; junction bases left unmatched: 5. The germline gives CDR1 SGHTA, CDR2 FQGNSA. The CDR3 is 15 residues long. DNA for the CDR3: TGTGCCAGCAGCGCGACTAGCGGGAGAGGCGGGGAGCTGTTTTTT. Amino acids: CASSATSGRGGELFF.

Here the CDR3 reads CASSVDSGWDTQYF. As DNA, the CDR3 is TGTGCCAGCAGCGTAGATAGCGGGTGGGATACGCAGTATTTT. The chain recombines TRBV9 with TRBJ2-3; 7 nucleotides match TRBD2. The V segment lost 0 bases and the J segment 6 bases; nucleotides outside the gene matches: 4. CDR1 is SGDLS, CDR2 YYNGEE, per germline. The length of the CDR3 is 14 residues. The full variable domain, with the rest looked up from reference TRBV9 and TRBJ2-3, is DSGVTQTPKHLITATGQRVTLRCSPRSGDLSVYWYQQSLDQGLQFLIQYYNGEERAKGNILERFSAQQFPDLHSELNLSSLELGDSALYFCASSVDSGWDTQYFGPGTRLTVL.

This clone has a handful of counts. This rearrangement joins TRBV6-4 to TRBJ1-1; TRBD1 might be the D (5 bases). Germline CDR1 MRHNA, CDR2 SNTAGT. The V end was cut by 4 bases, the J end by 0 bases, with 6 bases between. The CDR3 totals 13 residues. The CDR3 sequence: CASSGTLNTEAFF. In DNA, the CDR3 is TGTGCCAGCAGTGGGACATTGAACACTGAAGCTTTCTTT.

The chain links TRBV19 to TRBJ1-2, with 7 positions matching TRBD1. Per germline, CDR1 LNHDA and CDR2 SQIVND (reference sequence). The J segment lost 7 bases and the V segment lost 4 bases, leaving 6 bases of the junction unmatched. This CDR3 is built from 13 residues. CDR3 loop: CASSNDRVGGYTF. DNA of the CDR3: TGTGCCAGTAGTAACGACAGGGTTGGTGGCTACACCTTC.

The rearrangement uses TRBV6-6 and TRBJ2-3, with D maybe TRBD2 (6 bases). V shed 7 bases and J shed 1 base, with 12 bases lying between them. CDR3 length: 14 residues. Germline V CDR1 and CDR2: MNHNY, SVGAGI (reference sequence). The DNA for the CDR3 is TGTGCCAGCACCCTTAGCGGAGGCACAGATACGCAGTATTTT. This codes for CASTLSGGTDTQYF.

The V gene is TRBV11-3, the J gene TRBJ2-1; TRBD2 aligns across 9 bases. Germline assignment: CDR1 SGHNT and CDR2 YENEEA. The ends lost 1 base at V and 7 bases at J; junction bases unmatched: 8. The CDR3 contains 16 residues. The CDR3 loop reads CASSLGLAGVVNEQFF. CDR3 sequence (DNA): TGTGCCAGCAGCTTAGGGTTAGCGGGAGTGGTGAATGAGCAGTTCTTC. The full variable domain, rest sourced from reference TRBV11-3 and TRBJ2-1, is EAGVVQSPRYKIIEKKQPVAFWCNPISGHNTLYWYLQNLGQGPELLIRYENEEAVDDSQLPKDRFSAERLKGVDSTLKIQPAELGDSAVYLCASSLGLAGVVNEQFFGPGTRLTVL.

This clone appeared a single time. V is TRBV15 and J is TRBJ2-7; 8 nucleotides line up with TRBD1. In germline, CDR1 is LNHNV, CDR2 YYDKDF (reference sequence). CDR3 size: 15 residues. The ends lost 0 bases at V and 6 bases at J; junction bases unmatched: 7. CDR3 region: CATSRDSGTGGEQYF. The CDR3 DNA reads TGTGCCACCAGCAGAGATAGTGGGACAGGAGGCGAGCAGTACTTC.

The chain employs TRBV13 and TRBJ2-1; TRBD2 aligns across 8 bases. This CDR3 region has 16 residues. Germline V gives CDR1 PRHDT, CDR2 FYEKMQ (reference sequence). With 2 bases clipped from V and 4 bases from J, the junction kept 7 bases outside the gene matches. In DNA, the CDR3 is TGTGCCAGCAGCTTATCCCGGGTAGCGGGATACAATGAGCAGTTCTTC. Its protein product is CASSLSRVAGYNEQFF.

The chain carries TRBV19 and TRBJ2-3; 10 bases are shared with TRBD2. CDR1 and CDR2 (germline): LNHDA, SQIVND (reference sequence). This CDR3 has 14 residues. V shed 4 bases, J shed 5 bases, and the junction held 3 bases outside the gene matches. CDR3 in DNA: TGTGCCAGTAGTACTAGCGGGAGTAGAGATACGCAGTATTTT. Translation gives CASSTSGSRDTQYF.

V gene TRBV5-4 combines with J gene TRBJ2-2; 7 bases fit TRBD2. The CDR3 is 15 residues long. Germline V gene data show CDR1 as SGHNT and CDR2 as YYREEE (reference sequence). V lost 2 bases to trimming and J lost 2 bases; unmatched junction nucleotides: 3. CDR3 sequence reads: CASSFGGVNTGELFF. DNA of the CDR3: TGTGCCAGCAGCTTTGGGGGGGTTAACACCGGGGAGCTGTTTTTT.

V is TRBV2 and J is TRBJ1-1; TRBD1 might be the D (6 bases). CDR1 is SNHLY, CDR2 FYNNEI, per germline. This CDR3 contains 14 residues. Trimming removed 4 bases at V and 7 bases at J, with 16 bases between. In DNA, the CDR3 is TGTGCCAGCAGTGCCCGGGACAATTATAGTGAAGCTTTCTTT. Residues: CASSARDNYSEAFF.

V and J are TRBV10-2 and TRBJ2-7; TRBD2 aligns across 10 bases. The CDR3 consists of 16 residues. The ends lost 5 bases at V and 7 bases at J; junction bases unmatched: 14. Germline loops: CDR1 WSHSY, CDR2 SAAADI. CDR3 DNA: TGCGCCAGCAGTAAAACAGCCGGACTAGCGGTGTATGAGCAGTACTTC. This translates into CASSKTAGLAVYEQYF.

Sample share makes this clone medium-sized (0.01 to 0.1%). This chain links TRBV7-9 with TRBJ2-2, with 8 bases fitting TRBD1. Germline V gene sequence: CDR1 SEHNR, CDR2 FQNEAQ (reference sequence). The CDR3 is made up of 13 amino acids. The J segment lost 7 bases and the V segment lost 4 bases, leaving 2 bases of the junction unmatched. Here the CDR3 DNA reads TGTGCCAGCAGCTCCGGACAGGGCGGGGAGCTGTTTTTT. Its protein product is CASSSGQGGELFF.

This chain uses TRBV27 with TRBJ1-6; D gene unclear. The germline V gene has CDR1 MNHEY and CDR2 SMNVEV (reference sequence). Trimming stripped 3 bases from V and 8 bases from J, with 17 bases between. CDR3 length: 16 residues. CDR3 protein: CASSFSPRGRDSPLHF. The CDR3 nucleotides read TGTGCCAGCAGTTTTAGTCCGCGAGGGAGGGATTCACCCCTCCACTTT.

The chain joins TRBV27 to TRBJ2-1; 8 bases are shared with TRBD1. J lost 12 bases, V lost 3 bases, and 13 bases had no gene match. CDR3 length equals 15 residues. Germline V gene lookup returns CDR1 MNHEY and CDR2 SMNVEV (reference sequence). The CDR3 region is CASSLDRAGRIGQFF. The CDR3 region has the DNA TGTGCCAGCAGTTTGGACAGGGCCGGGCGGATAGGGCAGTTCTTC.

The chain employs TRBV19 and TRBJ1-3; tentatively, D is TRBD1 (6 bases). In germline, CDR1 is LNHDA, CDR2 SQIVND (reference sequence). The V end was cut by 4 bases, the J end by 2 bases, with 15 bases between. This CDR3 spans 16 amino acids. This CDR3 is CASSTILQGPGNTIYF. The CDR3 DNA reads TGTGCCAGTAGTACCATACTACAGGGACCTGGAAACACCATATATTTT.

This chain uses TRBV6-1 with TRBJ2-1; no definite D call. CDR3 length: 12 amino acids. Germline CDR1 MNHNS, CDR2 SASEGT. Between the trimmed V and J ends, which lost 7 bases and 9 bases, there was a span of 13 bases. This CDR3 is CASIATSGEQFF. The DNA of the CDR3 is TGTGCCAGCATCGCCACTTCGGGTGAGCAGTTCTTC.